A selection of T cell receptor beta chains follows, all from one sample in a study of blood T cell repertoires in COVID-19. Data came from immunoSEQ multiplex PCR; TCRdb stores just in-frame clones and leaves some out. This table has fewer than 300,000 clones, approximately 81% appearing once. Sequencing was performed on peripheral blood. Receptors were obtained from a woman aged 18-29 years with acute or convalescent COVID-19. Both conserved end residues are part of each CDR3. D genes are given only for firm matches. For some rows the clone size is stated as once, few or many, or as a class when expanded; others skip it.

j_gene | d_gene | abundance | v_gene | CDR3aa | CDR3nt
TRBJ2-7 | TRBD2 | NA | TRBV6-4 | CASSGLISGSGSYEQYF | TGTGCCAGCAGTGGTTTGATTAGCGGGAGCGGGTCCTACGAGCAGTACTTC
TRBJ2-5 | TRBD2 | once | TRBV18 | CASSPTSGRAAETQYF | TGTGCCAGCTCACCGACTAGCGGGAGGGCCGCGGAGACCCAGTACTTC
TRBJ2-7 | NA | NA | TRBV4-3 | CASSQGLADYEQYF | TGCGCCAGCAGCCAAGGTTTAGCGGACTACGAGCAGTACTTC
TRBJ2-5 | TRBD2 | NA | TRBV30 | CAWTVGLGIQETQYF | TGTGCCTGGACGGTGGGACTAGGGATCCAAGAGACCCAGTACTTC
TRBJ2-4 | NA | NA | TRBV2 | CASSEGERVRNIQYF | TGTGCCAGCAGTGAAGGGGAGCGGGTCCGAAACATTCAGTACTTC
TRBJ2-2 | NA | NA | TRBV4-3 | CASSRHSSAGELFF | TGCGCCAGCAGCCGTCATAGCTCCGCCGGGGAGCTGTTTTTT
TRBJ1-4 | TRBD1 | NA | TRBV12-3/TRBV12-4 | CASSLTGYEKLFF | TGTGCCAGCAGCTTGACAGGGTATGAAAAACTGTTTTTT
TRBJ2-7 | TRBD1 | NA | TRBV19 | CASSPDRGGEQYF | TGTGCCAGTAGCCCGGACAGGGGGGGCGAGCAGTACTTC
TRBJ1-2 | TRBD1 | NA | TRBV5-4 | CASSLGLGGANYGYTF | TGTGCCAGCAGCTTGGGGTTAGGGGGCGCTAACTATGGCTACACCTTC
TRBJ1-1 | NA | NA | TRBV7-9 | CASSYDAGVEAFF | TGTGCCAGCAGCTACGACGCAGGGGTCGAAGCTTTCTTT
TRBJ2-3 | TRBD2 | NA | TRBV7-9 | CASSLLASGDTDTQYF | TGTGCCAGCAGCTTATTGGCCAGCGGGGACACAGATACGCAGTATTTT
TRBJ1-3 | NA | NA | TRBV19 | CASSMGGTGNTIYF | TGTGCCAGTAGTATGGGAGGGACTGGAAACACCATATATTTT
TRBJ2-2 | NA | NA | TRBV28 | CASSVQGLAGELFF | TGTGCCAGCAGTGTCCAGGGGCTAGCCGGGGAGCTGTTTTTT
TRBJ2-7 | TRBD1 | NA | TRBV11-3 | CASSPTGTGGNEQYF | TGTGCCAGCAGCCCCACCGGGACAGGGGGCAACGAGCAGTACTTC
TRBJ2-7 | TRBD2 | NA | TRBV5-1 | CASSSIAGPSYEQYF | TGCGCCAGCAGCTCCATAGCGGGACCCTCCTACGAGCAGTACTTC